Below, 20 T cell receptor beta chains from the same sample are listed, as sequenced in a study of Graves' ophthalmopathy and Graves' hyperthyroidism. RNA transcripts yielded amplified TCR beta CDR3 regions. After a first-round RT-PCR with HTBI primers, a second-round multiplex PCR was run. TCRdb passed the multiplex PCR reads through MiXCR, listing each CDR3 protein once. In the table there are 300,000 to 400,000 distinct CDR3 sequences, roughly a sixth of which are singletons. The sequenced sample consisted of peripheral blood. These receptors were obtained from an adult woman with stable Graves' hyperthyroidism.

The sample holds many counts of this clonotype. The chain employs TRBV2 and TRBJ2-2; the D gene is possibly TRBD2 (6 bases). This CDR3 has 16 amino acids. Deletions cut 3 bases from V and 1 base from J, with 12 bases between. The germline V gene encodes CDR1 SNHLY and CDR2 FYNNEI. CDR3 residues: CASSDLAGKNTGELFF. The CDR3 nucleotides read TGTGCCAGCAGTGATCTGGCGGGAAAGAACACCGGGGAGCTGTTTTTT.

V is TRBV2 and J is TRBJ2-7, with unresolved D. V lost 4 bases, J lost 0 bases, and 10 bases lay in between. In germline, CDR1 is SNHLY, CDR2 FYNNEI. CDR3 length equals 14 residues. For the CDR3, the DNA is TGTGCCAGCAGTGTAGGTTTCAGCTCCTACGAGCAGTACTTC. Translation: CASSVGFSSYEQYF.

This chain uses TRBV6-2 or TRBV6-3 with TRBJ2-7; 11 bases match TRBD2. Germline lookup yields CDR1 MNHEY and CDR2 SVGEGT. This CDR3 comprises 21 residues. After removal of 2 bases from V and 2 bases from J, the junction contained 20 bases not matched to a gene. CDR3 in amino acids: CASSYRLGQGMGLAATYEQYF. CDR3 in DNA: TGTGCCAGCAGTTACCGCCTAGGACAGGGCATGGGACTAGCGGCGACCTACGAGCAGTACTTC.

Many counts were recorded for this clonotype. The genes are TRBV3-1 and TRBJ2-5; 13 bases line up with TRBD2. The CDR3 is made up of 15 amino acids. The germline V gene has CDR1 LGHDT and CDR2 YNNKEL (reference sequence). Unmatched junction bases numbered 3, after V lost 6 bases and J lost 2 bases. The CDR3 nucleotides read TGTGCCAGCAGACTAGCGGGAGGGCAACAAGAGACCCAGTACTTC. This encodes CASRLAGGQQETQYF.

This clonotype was counted many times. The chain recombines TRBV15 with TRBJ1-5; D is undetermined. Trimming shortened V by 0 bases and J by 5 bases, and 8 bases separated the two germline ends. This CDR3 has 14 residues. CDR1 LNHNV and CDR2 YYDKDF come from the germline V gene (reference sequence). CDR3 in amino acids: CATSRDVRDQPQHF. The CDR3 DNA follows: TGTGCCACCAGCAGAGATGTCAGAGATCAGCCCCAGCATTTT.

This clonotype was detected ten times or more. CDR3 nucleotide sequence: TGTGCCACCAGCAGAGAAGGGGCAGGAACCTACGAGCAGTACTTC. As protein: CATSREGAGTYEQYF. The chain has TRBV15 and TRBJ2-7; D is possibly TRBD1 (5 bases). Germline assignment: CDR1 LNHNV and CDR2 YYDKDF (reference sequence). The CDR3 extends over 15 amino acids. Trimming took off 0 bases at V and 2 bases at J, with 11 bases between the two ends.

Ten or more counts support this clonotype. The chain combines TRBV6-5 with TRBJ1-2, with 7 bases identical to TRBD1. The ends lost 4 bases at V and 8 bases at J; junction bases unmatched: 10. CDR1 MNHEY and CDR2 SVGAGI come from the germline V gene. The length of the CDR3 is 14 residues. CDR3 in amino acids: CASSSTRQGRGYTF. In DNA form, the CDR3 reads TGTGCCAGCAGTTCCACCCGACAGGGACGAGGCTACACCTTC.

The genes are TRBV12-3 or TRBV12-4 and TRBJ1-5, with TRBD1 as a possible D gene (5 bases). Trimming stripped 8 bases from V and 3 bases from J, with 20 bases between. CDR3 length: 16 amino acids. The CDR3 sequence is CASQLHYTGDNQPQHF. The CDR3 nucleotides are TGTGCCAGCCAACTCCACTATACAGGCGACAATCAGCCCCAGCATTTT.

Details on this clonotype: Just one base apart from a much larger clone, this may be a read error. The chain links TRBV29-1 to TRBJ2-7; TRBD2 agrees at 10 bases. Unmatched junction bases numbered 7, after V lost 4 bases and J lost 1 base. Germline V gene data show CDR1 as SQVTM and CDR2 as ANQGSEA. The CDR3 runs to 15 residues. CDR3 in amino acids: CSVVSISGRSYEQYF. DNA for the CDR3: TGCAGCGTTGTATCGATTAGCGGGAGGTCCTACGAGCAGTACTTC.

This clonotype was observed at least ten times. The junction departs from the called germline gene at one end, perhaps through a read error. The gene calls are TRBV2 and TRBJ2-4; either TRBD1 or TRBD2 may fit D (6 bases each). This CDR3 has 13 amino acids. CDR1 and CDR2 (germline): SNHLY, FYNNEI. CDR3 protein: CAREGDGGNIKYF. The DNA for the CDR3 is TGTGCCAGGGAGGGGGATGGTGGAAACATTAAGTACTTC.

The chain couples TRBV7-8 to TRBJ2-5; D is unclear. The CDR3 extends over 13 amino acids. The V and J ends lost 4 bases and 2 bases respectively, with 8 bases between them. CDR1 SGHVS and CDR2 FQNEAQ come from the germline V gene. The DNA of the CDR3 is TGTGCCAGCAGCTCCTGGGATCAAGAGACCCAGTACTTC. As protein: CASSSWDQETQYF.

This clonotype appeared many times. The chain links TRBV12-3 or TRBV12-4 to TRBJ2-7; D unclear. The ends were cut back, 3 bases at V and 4 bases at J, with 10 bases in the middle. There are 13 residues in the CDR3. CDR3 DNA sequence: TGTGCCAGCAGTTTCATTGGCGCGTACGAGCAGTACTTC. This codes for CASSFIGAYEQYF.

This clonotype was seen at least ten times. This chain links TRBV12-3 or TRBV12-4 with TRBJ2-2; D is unclear. The CDR3 runs 12 residues. V lost 7 bases and J 5 bases, leaving 8 bases between the germline ends. CDR3 nucleotides: TGTGCCAGCACCGTGATGACCGGGGAGCTGTTTTTT. It is translated as CASTVMTGELFF.

This clonotype was observed at least ten times. CDR3 residues: CASSQESNGGYEQYF. The CDR3 DNA is TGTGCCAGCAGCCAAGAAAGTAACGGAGGCTACGAGCAGTACTTC. The chain combines TRBV4-2 with TRBJ2-7; possibly TRBD2 for D (5 bases). V lost 0 bases and J lost 3, with 12 bases in between. Germline CDR1 and CDR2: LGHNA and YNFKEQ. This CDR3 has 15 residues.

This clonotype was counted ten times or more. The genes are TRBV2 and TRBJ2-7; TRBD2 agrees at 10 bases. Germline V gene lookup returns CDR1 SNHLY and CDR2 FYNNEI. The CDR3 consists of 14 residues. Trimming removed 6 bases from V and 3 bases from J; junction bases left unmatched: 5. The CDR3 region is CASRPGLAYYEQYF. Here the CDR3 DNA reads TGTGCCAGCAGGCCGGGACTAGCGTACTACGAGCAGTACTTC.

This rearrangement joins TRBV6-1 to TRBJ1-2; D is uncertain. Trimming stripped 6 bases from V and 3 bases from J, with 11 bases between. Per germline, CDR1 MNHNS and CDR2 SASEGT. The CDR3 contains 13 residues. This chain's CDR3 is CASRPDRDYGYTF. CDR3 DNA: TGTGCCAGCAGGCCAGACCGCGACTATGGCTACACCTTC.

This clonotype was picked up many times. V gene TRBV7-8 combines with J gene TRBJ2-2; the match to TRBD1 covers 11 bases. This CDR3 spans 17 amino acids. Germline CDR1 reads SGHVS; CDR2 reads FQNEAQ. Unmatched junction bases numbered 10, after V lost 4 bases and J lost 6 bases. CDR3 sequence (DNA): TGTGCCAGCAGCTGGGCTTGGACAGGGGGCATCGCCGGGGAGCTGTTTTTT. It codes for CASSWAWTGGIAGELFF.

This clonotype was recorded many times. The chain recombines TRBV27 with TRBJ2-7; 7 positions match TRBD2. This CDR3 has 15 amino acids. Trimming removed 3 bases from V and 3 bases from J; junction bases left unmatched: 8. Germline V CDR1 and CDR2: MNHEY, SMNVEV (reference sequence). CDR3 region: CASSFGTGGGYEQYF. Here the CDR3 DNA reads TGTGCCAGCAGTTTCGGGACGGGAGGCGGCTACGAGCAGTACTTC.

This clonotype was recorded at least ten times. This rearrangement joins TRBV6-2 or TRBV6-3 to TRBJ2-7, with D hard to call. Trimming shortened V by 0 bases and J by 5 bases, and 17 bases separated the two germline ends. Germline lookup yields CDR1 MNHEY and CDR2 SVGEGT. The CDR3 length is 16 residues. The DNA of the CDR3 is TGTGCCAGCAGTTACTCGAGGACCGCAGCTCTCGACGAGCAGTACTTC. This translates into CASSYSRTAALDEQYF.

This clonotype was observed many times. The CDR3 nucleotides are TGTGCCAGCAGCTCCAAGAGGTGGGGCGCTCCCAACGCGGGTCACTATGGCTACACCTTC. Amino acid sequence: CASSSKRWGAPNAGHYGYTF. J is TRBJ1-2 and V is TRBV7-1; possible D gene TRBD1, 5 bases. TRBV7-1 is an open reading frame, and its role is uncertain. There are 20 residues in the CDR3. Trimming took 3 bases from V and 3 from J, leaving 29 bases between them.